The next 31 T cell receptor beta chains were all read from a single sample in a study of T cell repertoires in cytomegalovirus infection. A single record per CDR3 protein comes from TCRdb applying MiXCR to the reads. The profile shows hundreds of thousands of distinct CDR3 sequences, roughly 10% of them singletons. The material sequenced was PBMCs. The source of these receptors is a human donor in good health (CMV status not recorded). Some clones in this sample may be carry-over from other donors' samples.

This sequence joins TRBV30 and TRBJ2-5; 8 positions match TRBD1. From germline, CDR1 is GTSNPN and CDR2 SVGIG (reference sequence). The CDR3 loop spans 14 amino acids. V lost 1 base to trimming and J lost 5 bases; unmatched junction nucleotides: 6. The CDR3 region is CAWSGTGNGETQYF. For the CDR3, the DNA is TGTGCCTGGAGTGGGACAGGGAACGGGGAGACCCAGTACTTC. Looking up the rest from reference TRBV30 and TRBJ2-5 gives the full variable domain: SQTIHQWPATLVQPVGSPLSLECTVEGTSNPNLYWYRQAAGRGLQLLFYSVGIGQISSEVPQNLSASRPQDRQFILSSKKLLLSDSGFYLCAWSGTGNGETQYFGPGTRLLVL.

This clonotype has only a few counts. The V call is TRBV7-9, the J call TRBJ2-1; 9 bases are a match to TRBD1. Germline V gene data show CDR1 as SEHNR and CDR2 as FQNEAQ (reference sequence). CDR3 length: 15 amino acids. V trimming: 5 bases; J trimming: 7 bases; junction bases outside the gene matches: 9. CDR3 sequence (DNA): TGTGCCAGCAGCCGTGGGACAGGGAAGAGAAATGAGCAGTTCTTC. It specifies CASSRGTGKRNEQFF.

This clonotype appeared once. J is TRBJ2-7 and V is TRBV14, with unresolved D. CDR1 is SGHDN and CDR2 is FVKESK in the germline V gene. CDR3 length: 16 amino acids. Trimming shortened V by 0 bases and J by 3 bases, and 15 bases separated the two germline ends. This chain's CDR3 is CASSQDLVVSYYEQYF. The CDR3 bases are TGTGCCAGCAGCCAAGATTTAGTCGTCAGTTACTACGAGCAGTACTTC.

This clonotype was counted many times. The rearrangement uses TRBV24-1 and TRBJ2-5, with a weak D call TRBD1 (8 bases). Germline V CDR1 and CDR2: KGHDR, SFDVKD. The CDR3 runs 15 residues. Trimming took off 5 bases at V and 5 bases at J, with 17 bases between the two ends. This CDR3 is CATSGRTGRGETQYF. The CDR3, as DNA: TGTGCCACCAGTGGTCGGACAGGGCGGGGGGAGACCCAGTACTTC.

This clonotype was observed a handful of times. The chain combines TRBV28 with TRBJ2-7; either TRBD1 or TRBD2 may fit D (5 bases each). Trimming removed 8 bases from V and 5 bases from J, with 19 bases in between. Germline V CDR1 and CDR2: MDHEN, SYDVKM. CDR3 size: 14 residues. In DNA, the CDR3 is TGTGCCAGCCATGGGGCCTTCACGGGGCACGAGCAGTACTTC. Its protein product is CASHGAFTGHEQYF.

J is TRBJ2-2 and V is TRBV6-2 or TRBV6-3, with D hard to call. Deletions cut 8 bases from V and 7 bases from J, with 20 bases between. Germline V lookup: CDR1 MNHEY, CDR2 SVGEGT. This CDR3 is built from 15 residues. CDR3 DNA sequence: TGTGCCAGCGGTAGTGTGGGGTGGAGTCGCGGGGAGCTGTTTTTT. Translating it yields CASGSVGWSRGELFF.

The table lists this clonotype with many counts. V gene TRBV10-3 combines with J gene TRBJ2-5; 9 positions agree with TRBD1. Germline trimming cut 10 bases from V and 3 bases from J; bases unmatched to any gene: 12. The germline gives CDR1 ENHRY, CDR2 SYGVKD. The CDR3 spans 15 residues. This CDR3 is CATLPGTGQKETQYF. Here the CDR3 DNA reads TGTGCCACCCTACCCGGGACAGGGCAAAAAGAGACCCAGTACTTC.

There are many counts of this clonotype. This chain's CDR3 is CSVEGDPTFSYNEQFF. CDR3 DNA: TGCAGCGTTGAAGGGGACCCGACATTCTCCTACAATGAGCAGTTCTTC. The chain recombines TRBV29-1 with TRBJ2-1; D possibly matches TRBD1 or TRBD2 (5 bases each). This CDR3 comprises 16 residues. The V end was cut by 1 base, the J end by 0 bases, with 13 bases between. In germline, CDR1 is SQVTM, CDR2 ANQGSEA.

This clonotype showed up just a few times. V is TRBV19 and J is TRBJ1-1; a possible D gene is TRBD1 (6 bases). The CDR3 loop spans 13 amino acids. Germline CDR1 reads LNHDA; CDR2 reads SQIVND (reference sequence). Trimming shortened V by 3 bases and J by 7 bases, and 12 bases separated the two germline ends. CDR3 coding DNA: TGTGCCAGTAGTATCCCTCCAGGGGTTGAAGCTTTCTTT. Amino acids: CASSIPPGVEAFF.

The chain joins TRBV20-1 to TRBJ1-2, with D perhaps TRBD1 (5 bases). Germline V gives CDR1 DFQATT, CDR2 SNEGSKA (reference sequence). The CDR3 is made up of 13 amino acids. V gave up 3 bases and J gave up 4 bases, with 12 bases separating them. The CDR3 coding sequence is TGCAGTGCTAGTGACCAGGGAACCTATGGCTACACCTTC. It yields the protein CSASDQGTYGYTF.

This clonotype has just a few counts. The V and J genes are TRBV20-1 and TRBJ1-2, with 7 bases identical to TRBD1. The trim removed 3 bases at V and 8 bases at J, leaving 12 bases unmatched. The length of the CDR3 is 14 residues. CDR1 is DFQATT and CDR2 is SNEGSKA in the germline V gene (reference sequence). CDR3 protein: CSASIGPGGGGYTF. The CDR3 DNA follows: TGCAGTGCTAGTATTGGGCCAGGGGGTGGGGGCTACACCTTC.

Many counts were recorded for this clonotype. The genes are TRBV6-5 and TRBJ2-7; 8 bases map to TRBD1. Trimming at V came to 0 bases and at J to 4 bases, leaving 5 bases not matched to a gene. The CDR3 is 15 amino acids. CDR1 and CDR2 from the germline V gene are MNHEY and SVGAGI. This CDR3 reads CASSYSDRGGYEQYF. For the CDR3, the DNA is TGTGCCAGCAGTTACTCAGACAGGGGAGGATACGAGCAGTACTTC.

This clonotype was picked up a small number of times. This chain connects TRBV14 to TRBJ2-1, with 8 positions matching TRBD2. Germline lookup yields CDR1 SGHDN and CDR2 FVKESK. The CDR3 sequence is 16 residues long. The J segment lost 6 bases and the V segment lost 4 bases, leaving 11 bases of the junction unmatched. CDR3 region: CASSPVAGGAFNEQFF. The CDR3 region has the DNA TGTGCCAGCAGCCCAGTGGCGGGGGGCGCCTTCAATGAGCAGTTCTTC. The full variable domain, in which reference TRBV14 and TRBJ2-1 provide the parts outside the CDR3, is EAGVTQFPSHSVIEKGQTVTLRCDPISGHDNLYWYRRVMGKEIKFLLHFVKESKQDESGMPNNRFLAERTGGTYSTLKVQPAELEDSGVYFCASSPVAGGAFNEQFFGPGTRLTVL.

This clonotype was recorded many times. The chain couples TRBV7-9 to TRBJ2-1, with D unresolved. The V end was cut by 1 base, the J end by 1 base, with 11 bases between. Looked up from germline, CDR1 is SEHNR and CDR2 is FQNEAQ (reference sequence). This CDR3 contains 16 residues. CDR3 in amino acids: CASSLVGFRSYNEQFF. Here the CDR3 DNA reads TGTGCCAGCAGCTTAGTTGGCTTCAGGTCCTACAATGAGCAGTTCTTC.

This clonotype has ten or more counts. The chain recombines TRBV7-9 with TRBJ1-1; D gene uncertain. The CDR3 spans 12 residues. V was trimmed by 1 base and J by 6 bases, leaving 6 bases between them. The germline gives CDR1 SEHNR, CDR2 FQNEAQ (reference sequence). The CDR3 DNA reads as TGTGCCAGCAGCTTAGGCAGCGCTGAAGCTTTCTTT. Amino acids: CASSLGSAEAFF.

Ten or more counts support this clonotype. The chain joins TRBV12-3 or TRBV12-4 to TRBJ2-7; TRBD1 agrees at 7 bases. The CDR3 runs 14 residues. Unmatched junction bases numbered 6, after V lost 7 bases and J lost 0 bases. CDR3 protein: CASTHRGPSYEQYF. CDR3 DNA sequence: TGTGCCAGCACCCACAGGGGTCCCTCCTACGAGCAGTACTTC.

This CDR3 reads CASSQGRAWDRGFYEQYF. As DNA, the CDR3 is TGTGCCAGCAGCCAAGGGAGAGCCTGGGACAGGGGTTTCTACGAGCAGTACTTC. This chain uses TRBV14 with TRBJ2-7, with 10 bases lining up with TRBD1. The CDR3 is 18 residues long. After removal of 1 base from V and 3 bases from J, the junction contained 12 bases not matched to a gene. CDR1 and CDR2 from the germline V gene are SGHDN and FVKESK.

This clonotype was found a few times. This chain links TRBV24-1 with TRBJ1-1; D is perhaps TRBD1 (6 bases). The V end lost 4 bases, the J end lost 5 bases, and 10 bases lay between the germline ends. Germline V gives CDR1 KGHDR, CDR2 SFDVKD. The CDR3 contains 13 residues. CDR3 amino acids: CATSEGGTTEAFF. CDR3 DNA: TGTGCCACCAGTGAGGGAGGGACAACTGAAGCTTTCTTT.

The chain links TRBV5-1 to TRBJ1-3; 8 bases align to TRBD1. Germline V gives CDR1 SGHRS, CDR2 YFSETQ. This CDR3 contains 17 residues. Trimming took 7 bases from V and 1 from J; bases not matched to a gene: 13. The CDR3: CASPRGQGRNSGNTIYF. DNA of the CDR3: TGCGCCAGCCCTCGCGGACAGGGAAGGAATTCTGGAAACACCATATATTTT.

This clonotype was recorded a few times. DNA of the CDR3: TGCGCCAGCAGCCACGGGGGGGGAACTGAAGCTTTCTTT. This sequence encodes CASSHGGGTEAFF. This chain uses TRBV4-1 with TRBJ1-1; D might be TRBD1 (5 bases). V lost 3 bases and J lost 5, with 10 bases in between. CDR3 length: 13 amino acids. Germline loops: CDR1 MGHRA, CDR2 YSYEKL.

This clonotype turned up a few times. V is TRBV6-2 or TRBV6-3 and J is TRBJ2-5; D unclear. The CDR3 covers 13 residues. Germline V gene sequence: CDR1 MNHEY, CDR2 SVGEGT. V lost 6 bases and J 5 bases, leaving 13 bases between the germline ends. CDR3 sequence reads: CASRQPPAETQYF. Here the CDR3 DNA reads TGTGCCAGCAGACAGCCCCCTGCGGAGACCCAGTACTTC.

In this sample, this clonotype turned up a few times. The chain carries TRBV24-1 and TRBJ1-2; unclear D gene. Germline V lookup: CDR1 KGHDR, CDR2 SFDVKD. Trimming removed 4 bases at V and 5 bases at J, with 13 bases between. The CDR3 extends over 14 amino acids. Here the CDR3 reads CATSERRLMYGYTF. The CDR3 nucleotides are TGTGCCACCAGTGAGCGAAGACTTATGTATGGCTACACCTTC.

The J gene is TRBJ1-1, the V gene TRBV20-1; 10 bases line up with TRBD1. Germline assignment: CDR1 DFQATT and CDR2 SNEGSKA (reference sequence). The J segment lost 1 base and the V segment lost 6 bases, leaving 8 bases of the junction unmatched. This CDR3 is 15 amino acids long. This chain's CDR3 is CSAGGDRGPNTEAFF. As DNA, the CDR3 is TGCAGTGCCGGCGGGGACAGGGGCCCGAACACTGAAGCTTTCTTT.

A few counts support this clonotype. V usage is TRBV2 and J usage is TRBJ2-7; D is possibly TRBD1 or TRBD2 (6 bases each). The CDR3 loop spans 12 amino acids. The germline CDR1 and CDR2 sequences are SNHLY and FYNNEI. Trimming took 1 base from V and 10 from J, leaving 11 bases between them. The chain's CDR3 is CASSEGGGGQYF. CDR3 coding DNA: TGTGCCAGCAGTGAAGGAGGGGGAGGACAGTACTTC. Supplemented by reference TRBV2 and TRBJ2-7, the full variable domain reads EPEVTQTPSHQVTQMGQEVILRCVPISNHLYFYWYRQILGQKVEFLVSFYNNEISEKSEIFDDQFSVERPDGSNFTLKIRSTKLEDSAMYFCASSEGGGGQYFGPGTRLTVT.

This clonotype has a count of ten or more. The rearrangement uses TRBV7-9 and TRBJ2-5; weak D call: TRBD2 (6 bases). The CDR3 consists of 16 residues. The V gene lost 5 bases and the J gene lost 4 bases, with 20 bases spanning the gap. CDR1 SEHNR and CDR2 FQNEAQ come from the germline V gene (reference sequence). CDR3 nucleotide sequence: TGTGCCAGCAGCCAGCAACTGAGGCGGGACCGAGAGACCCAGTACTTC. Protein product: CASSQQLRRDRETQYF.

This clonotype was seen ten or more times. The chain employs TRBV7-9 and TRBJ2-1; no clear D gene. Germline V CDR1 and CDR2: SEHNR, FQNEAQ (reference sequence). V shed 4 bases and J shed 5 bases, with 6 bases lying between them. CDR3 size: 12 residues. The CDR3 DNA follows: TGTGCCAGCAGCTCCAGTAACAATGAGCAGTTCTTC. Residues: CASSSSNNEQFF.

This clonotype was detected many times. The chain is built from TRBV4-1 and TRBJ2-5, with 15 bases matching TRBD2. This CDR3 has 18 amino acids. Unmatched junction bases numbered 7, after V lost 0 bases and J lost 5 bases. Looked up from germline, CDR1 is MGHRA and CDR2 is YSYEKL. CDR3 sequence (DNA): TGCGCCAGCAGCCAAGATTTTGGACTAGCGGGGGGGCTTGAGACCCAGTACTTC. This encodes CASSQDFGLAGGLETQYF.

The rearrangement uses TRBV28 and TRBJ1-2; D is undetermined. The CDR3 runs 12 residues. Germline-derived CDR1 and CDR2 are MDHEN and SYDVKM. Between the trimmed V and J ends, which lost 2 bases and 7 bases, there was a span of 8 bases. The CDR3 DNA sequence: TGTGCCAGCAGTTTAAATGGGCCTGGCTACACCTTC. It yields the protein CASSLNGPGYTF.

This clonotype was seen many times. The chain couples TRBV24-1 to TRBJ2-1; TRBD1 might be the D (6 bases). Looked up from germline, CDR1 is KGHDR and CDR2 is SFDVKD. There are 11 residues in the CDR3. V lost 5 bases to trimming and J lost 15 bases, with 13 bases between them. CDR3 nucleotides: TGTGCCACCAGTGGAGGGGGAGCCTCGTTCTTC. This encodes CATSGGGASFF.

This clonotype has ten or more counts. The chain couples TRBV7-2 to TRBJ2-5; no firm D call. V was pared by 2 bases and J by 2 bases, with 9 bases between. The germline V gene encodes CDR1 SGHTA and CDR2 FQGNSA. This CDR3 spans 14 amino acids. In DNA, the CDR3 is TGTGCCAGCAGCTTAACAGCACTTCAAGAGACCCAGTACTTC. Residues: CASSLTALQETQYF.

This clonotype has at least ten counts. The rearrangement links TRBV20-1 to TRBJ1-5, with TRBD1 as a possible D gene (5 bases). Looked up from germline, CDR1 is DFQATT and CDR2 is SNEGSKA (reference sequence). The length of the CDR3 is 13 residues. In DNA, the CDR3 is TGCAGCGGTGTGGCAGGGCGGGAGTTGCCCCAGCATTTT. It specifies CSGVAGRELPQHF.